Reported below is one TCR beta chain. The same CDR3 can be traced to other DNA sequences in this sample. This sample stems from a study of shared clonotypes between healthy human individuals. Profiled with immunoSEQ multiplex PCR; TCRdb holds only in-frame clones, not every one. The table includes about 690,000 clones, 90% detected once. V was clipped by 2 bases and J by 2 bases; unmatched bases: 3. CDR1 and CDR2 (germline): LNHDA, SQIVND (reference sequence). This CDR3 region has 15 residues. The chain carries TRBV19 and TRBJ2-1; 7 bases are a match to TRBD2. The sequence was collected from a man younger than 35 in good health. Some clones in this sample may be carry-over from other donors' samples. Sequencing input: memory CD8+ T cells from PBMCs. The subset here: CD45RO+ cells pooled with CCR7-negative TemRA cells. CDR3 loop: CASSITSVAYNEQFF. The DNA of the CDR3 is TGTGCCAGTAGTATAACTAGCGTCGCCTACAATGAGCAGTTCTTC.